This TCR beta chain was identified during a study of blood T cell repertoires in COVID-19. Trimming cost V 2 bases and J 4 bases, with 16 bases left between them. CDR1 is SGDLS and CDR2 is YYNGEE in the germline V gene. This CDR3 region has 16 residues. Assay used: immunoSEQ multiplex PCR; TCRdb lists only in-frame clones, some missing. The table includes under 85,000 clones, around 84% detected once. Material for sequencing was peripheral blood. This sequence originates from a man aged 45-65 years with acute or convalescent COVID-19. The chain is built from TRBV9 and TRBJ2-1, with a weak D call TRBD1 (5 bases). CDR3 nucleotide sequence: TGTGCCAGCAGCGTCATGACAGATTTAAAATACAATGAGCAGTTCTTC. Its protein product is CASSVMTDLKYNEQFF.